This T cell receptor beta chain was recorded in a study of Ad26.COV2.S vaccination and SARS-CoV-2 variants. On the study more broadly: Dosing was one shot or two shots 56 days apart.

The treatment is: approximately 18 received Ad26.COV2.S at low or high dose, single or two shots; 5 received placebo; per-sample allocation not given. Samples came from day 63 after the first vaccine or placebo injection. The CDR3 totals 12 residues. Germline values: CDR1 LNHDA, CDR2 SQIVND (reference sequence). Trimming shortened V by 7 bases and J by 5 bases, and 12 bases separated the two germline ends. Sequenced by immunoSEQ multiplex PCR; TCRdb stores in-frame clones only, minus some. The sample consists of about 680,000 clones, 89% of them appearing once. This clone showed up just once. The chain is built from TRBV19 and TRBJ2-7; D tentatively reads TRBD1 or TRBD2 (5 bases each). The sequencing here drew on peripheral blood, taken in a trial of Ad26.COV2.S vaccine versus placebo. This TCR came from a person aged 18-60 years who received the Ad26.COV2.S COVID-19 vaccine or a placebo. The CDR3 sequence: CASNMGEDEQYF. The CDR3, as DNA: TGTGCCAGTAACATGGGGGAAGACGAGCAGTACTTC.